Following are 10 T cell receptor beta chains from one sample sequenced in a study of read filtering for tumor transcriptome and immune sequencing. The library was built from roughly 400 ng RNA with molecular barcoded adaptors for alpha/delta and beta/gamma chains. MiXCR, applied by TCRdb to the reads, yields one record per CDR3 protein. The sample includes tens of thousands of distinct CDR3 sequences, around 15% of them seen just once. Input material: a population of CD138-negative cells sorted from bone marrow. All receptors derive from a donor at least 40 years old with multiple myeloma.

This clonotype occurred many times. The V gene is TRBV7-9, the J gene TRBJ2-2; TRBD1 matches at 9 bases. This CDR3 contains 15 residues. Trimming at V came to 0 bases and at J to 4 bases, leaving 0 bases not matched to a gene. The germline V gene encodes CDR1 SEHNR and CDR2 FQNEAQ (reference sequence). This CDR3 is CASSLAQGATGELFF. The CDR3 DNA reads TGTGCCAGCAGCTTAGCACAGGGGGCCACCGGGGAGCTGTTTTTT.

A remark on this clonotype: Germline and junction disagree at one end, which may indicate a read error. The CDR3: CASSFKAEQFSCEQYF. CDR3 sequence (DNA): TGTGCCAGCAGTTTCAAAGCGGAACAATTCTCCTGCGAGCAGTACTTC. The V call is TRBV28, the J call TRBJ2-7; maybe TRBD2 (5 bases). Germline-derived CDR1 and CDR2 are MDHEN and SYDVKM. This CDR3 spans 16 amino acids. Combining the CDR3 with reference TRBV28 and TRBJ2-7 gives the whole variable domain DVKVTQSSRYLVKRTGEKVFLECVQDMDHENMFWYRQDPGLGLRLIYFSYDVKMKEKGDIPEGYSVSREKKERFSLILESASTNQTSMYLCASSFKAEQFSCEQYFGPGTRLTVT.

At least ten counts were recorded for this clonotype. The J gene is TRBJ2-2, the V gene TRBV2; no reliable D call. Germline V CDR1 and CDR2: SNHLY, FYNNEI. Deletions cut 7 bases from V and 3 bases from J, with 6 bases between. This CDR3 region has 12 residues. CDR3 in DNA: TGTGCCAGCAATTGGGACACCGGGGAGCTGTTTTTT. Encoded protein: CASNWDTGELFF.

Regarding this clonotype: A read error is likely here: a far larger clone is one base away. This rearrangement joins TRBV7-2 to TRBJ2-7; unclear D gene. Per the germline V gene, CDR1 is SGHTA and CDR2 is FQGNSA. Deletions cut 5 bases from V and 7 bases from J, with 12 bases between. The CDR3 is made up of 12 amino acids. The CDR3 DNA reads TGTGCCAGCAGCGGGGATTACAATGAGCAGTACTTC. Protein: CASSGDYNEQYF.

This clonotype appeared many times. This rearrangement joins TRBV5-1 to TRBJ2-7; 7 nucleotides agree with TRBD1. Germline trimming cut 4 bases from V and 2 bases from J; bases unmatched to any gene: 12. The CDR3 spans 16 residues. Germline assignment: CDR1 SGHRS and CDR2 YFSETQ. In nucleotides, the CDR3 is TGCGCCAGCAGCATAAATCCGGGACAGTCCACCTACGAGCAGTACTTC. It yields the protein CASSINPGQSTYEQYF.

At least ten counts were recorded for this clonotype. DNA of the CDR3: TGTGCCAGCAGTTTAATCGGCCAATACAATGAGCAGTTCTTC. Translation gives CASSLIGQYNEQFF. This chain links TRBV27 with TRBJ2-1; D call uncertain. Trimming took 2 bases from V and 4 from J, leaving 9 bases between them. The CDR3 length is 14 residues. Germline values: CDR1 MNHEY, CDR2 SMNVEV (reference sequence).

This clonotype was recorded at least ten times. This chain joins TRBV11-2 and TRBJ2-7; 7 bases match TRBD2. The CDR3 is 13 amino acids. V was clipped by 8 bases and J by 4 bases; unmatched bases: 8. Germline loops: CDR1 SGHAT, CDR2 FQNNGV. The CDR3 DNA sequence: TGTGCCAGCGGCGGGGAGGGGTGGTACGAGCAGTACTTC. This codes for CASGGEGWYEQYF.

With regard to this clonotype: One base away lies a much larger clone, so this may be a sequencing read error. The chain uses TRBV7-9 and TRBJ1-4; no firm D call. The CDR3 is 11 residues long. Germline values: CDR1 SEHNR, CDR2 FQNEAQ (reference sequence). CDR3 sequence: CASSTNEKLVF. CDR3 nucleotide sequence: TGTGCCAGCAGCACTAATGAAAAACTGGTTTTT.

Turning to this clonotype: A much larger clone differs from this one at a single base, so this may be a read error. CDR3 in amino acids: CSAREDLRGGETQDF. CDR3 DNA sequence: TGCAGTGCTAGAGAAGACCTACGAGGGGGGGAGACCCAGGACTTC. J is TRBJ2-5 and V is TRBV20-1; tentatively, D is TRBD2 (7 bases). This CDR3 has 15 amino acids. CDR1 is DFQATT, CDR2 SNEGSKA, per germline (reference sequence).

This clonotype has at least ten counts. CDR3 in amino acids: CATRPRGNIQYF. In DNA form, the CDR3 reads TGTGCCACCCGCCCCAGGGGGAACATTCAGTACTTC. V gene TRBV19 combines with J gene TRBJ2-4, with 7 bases aligning to TRBD1. This CDR3 contains 12 residues. J lost 7 bases, V lost 10 bases, and 7 bases had no gene match. Germline V lookup: CDR1 LNHDA, CDR2 SQIVND (reference sequence).